These T cell receptor beta chains were read from a single sample in a study of T-cell memory formation after mild COVID-19. From the 5' RACE reads, TCRdb called clonotypes with MiXCR, one entry per CDR3 protein. This sample has almost 350,000 distinct CDR3 sequences, with 20% found just once. The sequenced sample was PBMCs or a T cell subset sorted from them (not recorded which). The source of these receptors is a man aged 18-30 years who had mild COVID-19 (a few samples of this study predate the infection). Cell type and time point are not known. CDR3s include the opening cysteine and the closing phenylalanine or tryptophan. The order of the fields is V gene, J gene, D gene, clone size, CDR3 protein, CDR3 DNA. A D gene is named only where the DNA matches it firmly. Clone size is not always given. Where it is, it says once, few, many or a class for expanded clones.

>TRBV7-2|TRBJ1-5|TRBD1|few
CASGGQVNQPQHF
TGTGCCAGCGGGGGACAGGTCAATCAGCCCCAGCATTTT
>TRBV2|TRBJ2-1|.|few
CASSEMTVYNEQFF
TGTGCCAGCAGTGAGATGACGGTCTACAATGAGCAGTTCTTC
>TRBV7-6|TRBJ1-1|.|.
CASSLRKGTVNTEAFF
TGTGCCAGCAGCTTACGCAAGGGCACCGTGAACACTGAAGCTTTCTTT
>TRBV29-1|TRBJ2-3|.|.
CSVEGTFADTQYF
TGCAGCGTTGAGGGGACTTTTGCAGATACGCAGTATTTT
>TRBV6-6|TRBJ2-2|TRBD2|few
CASGQGLAGNTGELFF
TGTGCCAGCGGCCAAGGGCTAGCGGGTAACACCGGGGAGCTGTTTTTT
>TRBV7-9|TRBJ1-2|.|.
CASSLGEALGGYTF
TGTGCCAGCAGCTTAGGTGAGGCCCTCGGTGGCTACACCTTC
>TRBV6-2/TRBV6-3|TRBJ2-2|.|few
CASTLGGANTGELFF
TGTGCCAGCACCTTAGGCGGCGCGAACACCGGGGAGCTGTTTTTT
>TRBV7-3|TRBJ2-1|.|.
CASSARTNHEQFF
TGTGCCAGCAGCGCCCGGACAAACCATGAGCAGTTCTTC
>TRBV7-9|TRBJ2-5|TRBD2|once
CASRGGSGETQYF
TGTGCCAGCAGGGGAGGGTCGGGGGAGACCCAGTACTTC
>TRBV9|TRBJ2-6|.|few
CASSGRWPGANVLTF
TGTGCCAGCAGCGGGCGGTGGCCTGGGGCCAACGTCCTGACTTTC
>TRBV7-9|TRBJ1-1|.|.
CASSAGGGNTEALF
TGTGCCAGCAGCGCCGGTGGGGGTAACACTGAAGCTTTATTT
>TRBV7-2|TRBJ1-5|TRBD1|.
CASSRDRVGQPQHF
TGTGCCAGCAGCCGGGACAGGGTTGGTCAGCCCCAGCATTTT
>TRBV6-5|TRBJ2-5|TRBD2|.
CASRRTSQYQETQYF
TGTGCCAGCAGAAGGACTAGCCAGTACCAAGAGACCCAGTACTTC
>TRBV20-1|TRBJ1-2|.|.
CSATWSNYGYTF
TGCAGTGCTACGTGGTCTAACTATGGCTACACCTTC
>TRBV28|TRBJ2-5|.|few
CASIPAGQQKETQYF
TGTGCCAGCATCCCCGCGGGGCAGCAAAAAGAGACCCAGTACTTC
>TRBV7-3|TRBJ2-5|TRBD2|.
CASSLGGGPGETQYF
TGTGCCAGCAGCTTAGGCGGGGGGCCGGGAGAGACCCAGTACTTC
>TRBV2|TRBJ1-5|.|.
CASKGPGLIYSNQPQHF
TGTGCCAGCAAGGGGCCAGGGTTAATCTATAGCAATCAGCCCCAGCATTTT
>TRBV11-2|TRBJ1-1|.|.
CASSVQGSVEAFF
TGTGCCAGCAGCGTACAGGGATCGGTTGAAGCTTTCTTT
>TRBV9|TRBJ2-1|TRBD1|.
CASSTRQGVFNEQFF
TGTGCCAGCAGCACACGACAGGGGGTGTTCAATGAGCAGTTCTTC
>TRBV5-1|TRBJ2-1|TRBD2|few
CASSSGGGGNYNEQFF
TGCGCCAGCAGCTCCGGAGGCGGGGGAAATTACAATGAGCAGTTCTTC
>TRBV9|TRBJ1-5|.|many
CASSVALSPVNQPQHF
TGTGCCAGCAGCGTAGCTCTCAGCCCAGTCAATCAGCCCCAGCATTTT
>TRBV7-9|TRBJ2-1|.|few
CASSLVGNYNEQFF
TGTGCCAGCAGCTTAGTAGGAAACTACAATGAGCAGTTCTTC
>TRBV9|TRBJ1-2|.|few
CASSVAERPDYGYTF
TGTGCCAGCAGCGTAGCGGAAAGACCTGACTATGGCTACACCTTC
>TRBV18|TRBJ2-7|.|few
CASSPDVLRGEQYF
TGTGCCAGCTCACCAGATGTCCTCCGCGGCGAGCAGTACTTC
>TRBV7-2|TRBJ2-3|.|few
CASSLVVTQYF
TGTGCCAGCAGCTTAGTTGTTACGCAGTATTTT
>TRBV12-3/TRBV12-4|TRBJ1-6|.|few
CASSPGSAPLHF
TGTGCCAGCAGCCCCGGTTCTGCACCCCTCCACTTT
>TRBV5-1|TRBJ2-3|TRBD2|many
CASSRTSGGSNTDTQYF
TGCGCCAGCAGCCGCACTAGCGGGGGCTCCAACACAGATACGCAGTATTTT
>TRBV5-1|TRBJ1-1|.|.
CASSPRVSASQDEAFF
TGCGCCAGCAGCCCCCGGGTGTCGGCCAGCCAAGATGAAGCTTTCTTT
>TRBV5-1|TRBJ1-2|.|.
CASSLARGADYGYTF
TGCGCCAGCAGCTTGGCCAGGGGAGCTGACTATGGCTACACCTTC
>TRBV6-2/TRBV6-3|TRBJ1-2|TRBD1|few
CASSSVPGGHGYTF
TGTGCCAGCAGTTCCGTGCCAGGGGGCCATGGCTACACCTTC
>TRBV10-3|TRBJ2-1|TRBD2|.
CATSGASGVDEQFF
TGTGCCACCTCTGGTGCTAGCGGCGTAGATGAGCAGTTCTTC
>TRBV7-3|TRBJ2-5|TRBD1|.
CASSFQGQAETQYF
TGTGCCAGCAGCTTCCAGGGACAGGCAGAGACCCAGTACTTC
>TRBV2|TRBJ2-1|TRBD1|once
CASSEIGTGSGEEQFF
TGTGCCAGCAGTGAAATAGGGACAGGGTCGGGTGAGGAGCAGTTCTTC
>TRBV12-3/TRBV12-4|TRBJ2-1|TRBD2|many
CASSFAGANEQFF
TGTGCCAGCAGTTTTGCGGGAGCGAATGAGCAGTTCTTC
>TRBV27|TRBJ2-5|.|.
CASSFGPSAETQYF
TGTGCCAGCAGTTTCGGCCCATCTGCGGAGACCCAGTACTTC
>TRBV6-2/TRBV6-3|TRBJ1-2|.|few
CASTTIRVYGYTF
TGTGCCAGCACAACGATCCGCGTTTATGGCTACACCTTC
>TRBV2|TRBJ1-5|TRBD1|.
CASSEWDRPFVGNQPQHF
TGTGCCAGCAGTGAATGGGACAGGCCTTTTGTTGGCAATCAGCCCCAGCATTTT
>TRBV7-9|TRBJ1-2|.|few
CASSPPSSYGYTF
TGTGCCAGCAGCCCACCCAGTTCCTATGGCTACACCTTC
>TRBV18|TRBJ2-7|TRBD1|many
CASSPPGQGYEQYF
TGTGCCAGCTCACCACCGGGACAGGGTTACGAGCAGTACTTC
>TRBV5-5|TRBJ2-5|.|few
CASSLRYLILTQETQYF
TGTGCCAGCAGCTTGAGATACCTCATCCTAACCCAAGAGACCCAGTACTTC
>TRBV25-1|TRBJ2-6|.|few
CASSFHSGANVLTF
TGTGCCAGCAGTTTTCACTCTGGGGCCAACGTCCTGACTTTC
>TRBV28|TRBJ2-3|.|.
CASREPRGLGDTQYF
TGTGCCAGCAGAGAGCCTCGGGGGCTGGGAGATACGCAGTATTTT
>TRBV10-3|TRBJ1-6|.|few
CAIRATGEYNSPLHF
TGTGCCATCAGGGCTACGGGGGAGTATAATTCACCCCTCCACTTT
>TRBV20-1|TRBJ2-2|.|.
CSARPGQNTGELFF
TGCAGTGCTAGACCTGGACAGAACACCGGGGAGCTGTTTTTT
>TRBV24-1|TRBJ2-2|.|.
CATSDFISTGELFF
TGTGCCACCAGTGATTTTATTTCCACCGGGGAGCTGTTTTTT
>TRBV27|TRBJ1-6|.|.
CASSLFSVLSSYNSPLHF
TGTGCCAGCAGTTTATTCTCGGTCCTAAGCTCCTATAATTCACCCCTCCACTTT
>TRBV12-3/TRBV12-4|TRBJ2-1|.|.
CASSFGGQNNEQFF
TGTGCCAGCAGTTTCGGCGGACAGAACAATGAGCAGTTCTTC
>TRBV2|TRBJ1-1|TRBD1|.
CASRDRLNTEAFF
TGTGCCAGCAGGGACAGGCTGAACACTGAAGCTTTCTTT
>TRBV9|TRBJ2-2|.|few
CASSTRSLTGFLVLRTGELFF
TGTGCCAGCAGCACTCGATCCTTGACAGGTTTTCTTGTACTTCGGACCGGGGAGCTGTTTTTT
>TRBV4-2|TRBJ1-4|.|few
CASSHLDGRDHEKLFF
TGTGCCAGCAGCCACCTCGACGGGCGAGACCATGAAAAACTGTTTTTT
>TRBV4-1|TRBJ2-5|.|many
CASSQVQTGIGTQYF
TGCGCCAGCAGCCAAGTTCAGACTGGGATTGGGACCCAGTACTTC
>TRBV27|TRBJ2-1|TRBD2|.
CASGGLGHNEQFF
TGTGCCAGCGGAGGACTAGGCCACAATGAGCAGTTCTTC
>TRBV7-2|TRBJ1-1|.|.
CASTYPETGSWGEAFF
TGTGCCAGCACCTACCCCGAGACAGGTAGTTGGGGTGAAGCTTTCTTT
>TRBV6-2/TRBV6-3|TRBJ1-1|.|few
CASSPSQGPDTEAFF
TGTGCCAGCAGTCCCTCTCAGGGGCCGGACACTGAAGCTTTCTTT